The TCR beta chain described here comes from a study of human T cells and chemical hapten exposure. For the study at large: DPC (0.01%) was patch tested on the upper back and read at 6 days.

The time point was: patch test 3, about 24 weeks after DPC sensitization. The treatment: therapeutic diphenylcyclopropenone sensitization with weekly scalp DPC. V lost 3 bases to trimming and J lost 8 bases; unmatched junction nucleotides: 4. The CDR3 length is 13 residues. Germline values: CDR1 KGHDR, CDR2 SFDVKD. Library preparation tagged each individual cDNA molecule with a unique molecular identifier. TCRdb re-called the RACE reads with MiXCR, one entry per CDR3 protein. Altogether tens of thousands of distinct CDR3 sequences are present, approximately 10% being singletons, with the ten largest covering roughly 3.7%. Whole-study findings and limits: Since the donors had alopecia, their immune response may not be the same as that of healthy people.

The sample holds many counts of this clonotype. Its matching antigen is unknown. This material consisted of whole blood, taken in connection with sensitization to the hapten diphenylcyclopropenone (DPC). The TCR sequence derives from a woman aged 45-60 years with alopecia areata. Some clones in this sample may be carry-over from other donors' samples. J is TRBJ1-2 and V is TRBV24-1; 8 nucleotides agree with TRBD1. The CDR3 nucleotides are TGTGCCACCAGTGATCCGGACAGGGAAGGCTACACCTTC. The encoded protein is CATSDPDREGYTF.